This T cell receptor beta chain stems from a study of identical twins. The study, taken as a whole, reports: Where out-of-frame alpha sequences were twin-shared, they showed excess low generation probability. Weaker excess twin sharing was seen among beta out-of-frame sequences.

The sample holds many counts of this clonotype. Its antigen is still unknown. With template switching, a universal primer site was added, and the cDNA carried unique molecular identifiers. MiXCR, applied by TCRdb to the 5' RACE reads, yields one record per CDR3 protein. The data hold hundreds of thousands of distinct CDR3 sequences, with roughly 20% observed a single time. The same data also went into a second study, on T cells expressing NK-cell markers. That work contributes: The CD3+CD56-NKG2C+ fraction of several donors was likewise dominated by these clonotypes.

Sequenced input: PBMCs. The sequence derives from a woman younger than 30 in good health.

The CDR3 sequence is CSASSPLPLALQETQYF. CDR3 nucleotide sequence: TGCAGTGCTAGTTCCCCCTTGCCACTAGCCCTCCAAGAGACCCAGTACTTC. This chain connects TRBV20-1 to TRBJ2-5, with D tentatively TRBD2 (6 bases). The germline V gene has CDR1 DFQATT and CDR2 SNEGSKA (reference sequence). The CDR3 loop spans 17 amino acids. V lost 3 bases and J 1 base, leaving 21 bases between the germline ends.